The entry below describes one T cell receptor (beta chain). Assay: immunoSEQ multiplex PCR; the TCRdb copy retains only in-frame clones and omits some. The sample lists hundreds of thousands of clones; over 65% were seen once. The sample originates from a study of blood T cell repertoires in COVID-19. This TCR derives from a woman over 75 with acute or convalescent COVID-19. Sequencing used peripheral blood.

The CDR3 sequence: CASSPQGHEQYF. CDR3 bases: TGTGCCAGCAGTCCACAGGGCCACGAGCAGTACTTC. The V and J genes are TRBV6-6 and TRBJ2-7, with D possibly being TRBD1 (6 bases). The CDR3 sequence is 12 residues long. V dropped 5 bases and J dropped 5 bases, with 10 bases sitting between them. The V gene's germline CDR1 is MNHNY and CDR2 SVGAGI (reference sequence).